The TCR beta chain under discussion was sequenced for a study of cytomegalovirus exposure and HLA in healthy donors (dated by TCRdb to the late 2010s). Regarding the complete study: According to a later analysis, one platform produced both the approximately 110 validation repertoires and the 730 or so repertoires of the first cohort. The aim of the study was to test whether cataloging public T cell receptors could identify signatures of past pathogen exposure. Along with the roughly 700-subject first cohort, a separate validation cohort of over 90 different subjects was used. The study combined high-throughput TCR immunosequencing, statistical association of individual TCRs with disease status, and machine learning to predict cytomegalovirus infection status.

To note about this clone: The target of this receptor is not known. Per-base quality was not reported, and no clone a single base away is much larger than it.

Library preparation used the immunoSEQ multiplex PCR assay. As for how the authors treated the data: A statistical classification framework was built for diagnosing cytomegalovirus status from the catalog of TCR beta chain sequences. TCRdb provides this immuneACCESS table in a form limited to in-frame rearrangements. Some clones are lacking; in checked studies, under half of them reflect an unresolved V gene, and why the rest are absent is not known. Clone size and V and J calls were adopted from that table, with D and trimming inferred from the DNA. In this sample the table shows 100,000 to 120,000 clones, roughly 89% of which occur a single time. In total, the top ten clones hold about 2% of the sample. Paper-wide results and their limitations: Of the cluster scores, roughly 95% were above 0 in a later analysis, which found that TCRs clustered in the first cohort also tended to co-occur in the 120 or so validation repertoires. The classifier was reported to diagnose cytomegalovirus status with high specificity and sensitivity in both the original cohort and the validation cohort. In vitro tests confirmed that three of the cytomegalovirus-associated TCR beta chains recognize cytomegalovirus antigens. The study listed 150 to 200 TCR beta chains as associated with cytomegalovirus. A later analysis had no HLA typing for the validation cohort, so co-occurrence there was scored across all 110 or so repertoires. According to the authors, the approach could potentially be generalized to other disease states and immunological phenotypes. Most TCR sequences were seen in very few donors, while some public TCRs were found in many individuals.

Separate from the roughly 630-subject first cohort, the validation cohort of some 130 subjects was the group to which the donors belonged. As encoded in the germline V gene, CDR1 is SGHVS while CDR2 is FNYEAQ. Reading from cysteine to phenylalanine, the CDR3 counts 15 amino acids. The kept DNA is CDR3 alone, 45 bases in frame from the first base. Trimming leaves V shorter by 3 bases and J shorter by 2 bases, with the junction holding 1 base beyond the gene matches. The sequence was obtained from a woman aged 18-29 years in good health and CMV-seronegative. Sample: PBMCs. The rearranged segments are TRBV7-6 and TRBJ2-1; 10 of the junction bases match TRBD1. The encoded CDR3 is CASSFDRGPYNEQFF. The nucleotides are TGTGCCAGCAGCTTCGACAGGGGGCCCTACAATGAGCAGTTCTTC.